The next 25 T cell receptor beta chains were all read from a single sample in a study of shared clonotypes between healthy human individuals. CD45RO-negative, CCR7-positively selected cells formed the naive CD8 fraction, excluding terminally differentiated effector memory CD45RA+ cells. Produced via immunoSEQ multiplex PCR; TCRdb's table is partial and in-frame only. The sample has hundreds of thousands of clones, about 97% seen once. Sequencing was done on a sample of naive CD8+ T cells sorted from blood. These receptors were collected from a man aged 25 to 45 in good health.

V and J are TRBV7-9 and TRBJ2-7, with D uncertain. In germline, CDR1 is SEHNR, CDR2 FQNEAQ (reference sequence). The CDR3 loop spans 15 amino acids. Between the trimmed V and J ends, which lost 4 bases and 2 bases, there was a span of 15 bases. The CDR3 sequence is CASSSTSTDTYEQYF. In nucleotides, the CDR3 is TGTGCCAGCAGCTCTACTTCGACTGATACCTACGAGCAGTACTTC.

This clone was seen once. V and J are TRBV29-1 and TRBJ2-7, with 8 bases lining up with TRBD2. CDR1 and CDR2 from the germline V gene are SQVTM and ANQGSEA. The CDR3 has 14 residues. Trimming cost V 5 bases and J 1 base; bases outside gene matches: 7. Here the CDR3 reads CSVFVTSGSYEQYF. CDR3 bases: TGCAGCGTTTTCGTTACTAGCGGTTCCTACGAGCAGTACTTC.

The rearrangement joins TRBV28 to TRBJ2-1; TRBD1 is a possible D gene (5 bases). Germline assignment: CDR1 MDHEN and CDR2 SYDVKM. V was clipped by 3 bases and J by 7 bases, with 16 bases between them. The CDR3 sequence is 15 residues long. This chain's CDR3 is CASSFRPLQVNEQFF. In DNA, the CDR3 is TGTGCCAGCAGTTTCCGTCCGTTACAGGTAAATGAGCAGTTCTTC.

CDR3 protein: CATSRDRSAGHPYEQYF. The CDR3 DNA reads TGTGCCACCAGCAGAGATCGTTCAGCGGGCCACCCCTACGAGCAGTACTTC. The J gene is TRBJ2-7, the V gene TRBV15; tentatively, D is TRBD2 (6 bases). Between the trimmed V and J ends, which lost 0 bases and 2 bases, there was a span of 17 bases. The CDR3 is 17 amino acids. CDR1 is LNHNV and CDR2 is YYDKDF in the germline V gene (reference sequence).

The chain is built from TRBV5-1 and TRBJ2-4; TRBD2 might be the D (5 bases). CDR1 is SGHRS, CDR2 YFSETQ, per germline. The CDR3 contains 17 residues. Deletions cut 0 bases from V and 0 bases from J, with 13 bases between. In nucleotides, the CDR3 is TGCGCCAGCAGCTTGGATCTAGCTGACGTAGCCAAAAACATTCAGTACTTC. This codes for CASSLDLADVAKNIQYF.

This sequence joins TRBV15 and TRBJ2-7; no firm D call. Germline lookup yields CDR1 LNHNV and CDR2 YYDKDF (reference sequence). The CDR3 sequence is 13 residues long. V shed 5 bases and J shed 0 bases, with 8 bases lying between them. Here the CDR3 DNA reads TGTGCCACCAGCGAGGCTGGCTCCTACGAGCAGTACTTC. Amino acids: CATSEAGSYEQYF.

The chain combines TRBV5-1 with TRBJ2-7; D is uncertain. Germline CDR1 SGHRS, CDR2 YFSETQ. This CDR3 spans 15 amino acids. Deletions cut 0 bases from V and 6 bases from J, with 16 bases between. The CDR3 region is CASSLAKLGQSEQYF. The CDR3 DNA reads as TGCGCCAGCAGCTTGGCCAAATTAGGGCAGAGCGAGCAGTACTTC. Using reference TRBV5-1 and TRBJ2-7 for the parts outside the CDR3, the full variable domain is KAGVTQTPRYLIKTRGQQVTLSCSPISGHRSVSWYQQTPGQGLQFLFEYFSETQRNKGNFPGRFSGRQFSNSRSEMNVSTLELGDSALYLCASSLAKLGQSEQYFGPGTRLTVT.

This rearrangement joins TRBV7-9 to TRBJ2-1; D remains ambiguous. This CDR3 contains 15 residues. V shed 5 bases and J shed 6 bases, with 17 bases lying between them. Germline-derived CDR1 and CDR2 are SEHNR and FQNEAQ (reference sequence). CDR3 DNA sequence: TGTGCCAGCAGCCTACCGGGTCCTCCTTCCAATGAGCAGTTCTTC. Protein: CASSLPGPPSNEQFF. The variable domain in full, completed from reference TRBV7-9 and TRBJ2-1, reads DTGVSQNPRHKITKRGQNVTFRCDPISEHNRLYWYRQTLGQGPEFLTYFQNEAQLEKSRLLSDRFSAERPKGSFSTLEIQRTEQGDSAMYLCASSLPGPPSNEQFFGPGTRLTVL.

The chain has TRBV2 and TRBJ1-2, with D perhaps TRBD1 (6 bases). The V and J ends lost 1 base and 1 base respectively, with 10 bases between them. The CDR3 totals 15 residues. CDR1 and CDR2 (germline): SNHLY, FYNNEI. The CDR3 DNA is TGTGCCAGCAGTGAAGGGACAGACGATAACTATGGCTACACCTTC. It encodes CASSEGTDDNYGYTF.

The V gene is TRBV7-8, the J gene TRBJ2-7, with no clear D. Germline V lookup: CDR1 SGHVS, CDR2 FQNEAQ. Trimming took off 1 base at V and 3 bases at J, with 7 bases between the two ends. The CDR3 consists of 13 residues. The CDR3 loop reads CASSLELVYEQYF. The DNA of the CDR3 is TGTGCCAGCAGCTTAGAACTGGTCTACGAGCAGTACTTC.

This chain joins TRBV28 and TRBJ2-1; 7 bases line up with TRBD2. This CDR3 contains 15 residues. Germline V gene lookup returns CDR1 MDHEN and CDR2 SYDVKM. V lost 3 bases to trimming and J lost 6 bases; unmatched junction nucleotides: 8. The CDR3 loop is CASSLGGSVSNEQFF. CDR3 nucleotides: TGTGCCAGCAGTTTGGGCGGGAGTGTTTCCAATGAGCAGTTCTTC.

This clone was seen more than once but under ten times. The chain uses TRBV27 and TRBJ2-1; TRBD2 matches at 12 bases. CDR1 is MNHEY, CDR2 SMNVEV, per germline (reference sequence). This CDR3 is built from 16 residues. Losses at the gene ends were 5 bases for V and 3 bases for J; bases not matched to a gene: 5. The CDR3 loop is CASSILAGGNYNEQFF. The CDR3 coding sequence is TGTGCCAGCAGTATTCTAGCGGGAGGGAACTACAATGAGCAGTTCTTC.

J is TRBJ1-5 and V is TRBV27; tentative D call: TRBD1 (6 bases). Deletions cut 5 bases from V and 5 bases from J, with 16 bases between. The CDR3 is 15 amino acids. Germline V gene data show CDR1 as MNHEY and CDR2 as SMNVEV (reference sequence). The CDR3 nucleotides are TGTGCCAGCAGTACCCATCAGGCAGGGGATCAGCCCCAGCATTTT. Amino acid sequence: CASSTHQAGDQPQHF.

The chain links TRBV6-5 to TRBJ2-7, with 11 bases identical to TRBD2. The CDR3 spans 15 residues. Germline-derived CDR1 and CDR2 are MNHEY and SVGAGI. J was trimmed by 2 bases and V by 1 base; bases with no gene match: 1. The CDR3 DNA is TGTGCCAGCAGTTACTTTAGCGGGAGGGCCTACGAGCAGTACTTC. It specifies CASSYFSGRAYEQYF.

The rearrangement joins TRBV9 to TRBJ2-7; TRBD2 matches 11 bases. The CDR3 has 16 residues. Trimming cost V 4 bases and J 5 bases; bases outside gene matches: 11. CDR1 and CDR2 from the germline V gene are SGDLS and YYNGEE. CDR3 nucleotide sequence: TGTGCCAGCAGCCCATATAGCGGGAGGGCCGGAAACGAGCAGTACTTC. Translation: CASSPYSGRAGNEQYF.

The J gene is TRBJ2-7, the V gene TRBV29-1, with 10 bases aligning to TRBD1. V lost 3 bases to trimming and J lost 3 bases; unmatched junction nucleotides: 17. CDR3 size: 18 residues. CDR1 is SQVTM and CDR2 is ANQGSEA in the germline V gene. For the CDR3, the DNA is TGCAGCGTTGATGTGGAGACAGGGGGCATCTCGAAGGGCTACGAGCAGTACTTC. This gives the protein CSVDVETGGISKGYEQYF.

The chain is built from TRBV9 and TRBJ1-2; 12 nucleotides align to TRBD1. Trimming took 0 bases from V and 0 from J; bases not matched to a gene: 3. The CDR3 covers 17 residues. CDR1 and CDR2 (germline): SGDLS, YYNGEE. The CDR3 reads CASSVARDRGPNYGYTF. For the CDR3, the DNA is TGTGCCAGCAGCGTAGCACGGGACAGGGGGCCTAACTATGGCTACACCTTC. The full variable domain, its missing parts supplied by reference TRBV9 and TRBJ1-2, is DSGVTQTPKHLITATGQRVTLRCSPRSGDLSVYWYQQSLDQGLQFLIQYYNGEERAKGNILERFSAQQFPDLHSELNLSSLELGDSALYFCASSVARDRGPNYGYTFGSGTRLTVV.

The chain couples TRBV4-1 to TRBJ1-1, with D tentatively TRBD1 (5 bases). The V end lost 3 bases, the J end lost 0 bases, and 14 bases lay between the germline ends. The germline V gene has CDR1 MGHRA and CDR2 YSYEKL. CDR3 length: 16 residues. This CDR3 reads CASSQNAGRMNTEAFF. CDR3 nucleotide sequence: TGCGCCAGCAGCCAGAATGCAGGGCGGATGAACACTGAAGCTTTCTTT.

This clone appeared once. V is TRBV27 and J is TRBJ2-7; 10 bases are a match to TRBD2. Germline loops: CDR1 MNHEY, CDR2 SMNVEV (reference sequence). V lost 6 bases and J lost 3; bases outside the gene matches: 5. This CDR3 spans 14 amino acids. DNA for the CDR3: TGTGCCAGCAGACCTCTAGCGGGAGTCTACGAGCAGTACTTC. This codes for CASRPLAGVYEQYF.

This clone is a singleton in its sample. The chain employs TRBV6-5 and TRBJ2-1; 11 nucleotides align to TRBD1. The CDR3 has 15 amino acids. V lost 6 bases to trimming and J lost 7 bases; unmatched junction nucleotides: 8. Germline V CDR1 and CDR2: MNHEY, SVGAGI. Here the CDR3 reads CASSHGQGARNEQFF. CDR3 nucleotides: TGTGCCAGCAGCCACGGACAGGGGGCAAGGAATGAGCAGTTCTTC.

The sample holds one count of this clone. The chain links TRBV6-5 to TRBJ2-3; D gene ambiguous. CDR1 MNHEY and CDR2 SVGAGI come from the germline V gene. Trimming removed 7 bases from V and 5 bases from J, with 16 bases in between. There are 14 residues in the CDR3. The CDR3 here is CASNPLGLGDTQYF. Written as DNA, the CDR3 is TGTGCCAGCAACCCCCTGGGGTTAGGAGATACGCAGTATTTT.

The J gene is TRBJ2-5, the V gene TRBV7-9; D not resolved. This CDR3 has 13 amino acids. Germline loops: CDR1 SEHNR, CDR2 FQNEAQ (reference sequence). Trimming left V 7 bases short and J 5 bases short, with 14 bases between. The CDR3 protein is CASTESLIETQYF. Here the CDR3 DNA reads TGTGCCAGCACCGAATCGTTAATCGAGACCCAGTACTTC. The full variable domain, in which reference TRBV7-9 and TRBJ2-5 provide the parts outside the CDR3, is DTGVSQNPRHKITKRGQNVTFRCDPISEHNRLYWYRQTLGQGPEFLTYFQNEAQLEKSRLLSDRFSAERPKGSFSTLEIQRTEQGDSAMYLCASTESLIETQYFGPGTRLLVL.

The chain uses TRBV6-4 and TRBJ2-7, with TRBD2 matching 9 bases. This CDR3 is built from 15 residues. Germline-derived CDR1 and CDR2 are MRHNA and SNTAGT. V trimming: 2 bases; J trimming: 3 bases; junction bases outside the gene matches: 5. The CDR3 spells CASSDGLAGVYEQYF. CDR3 bases: TGTGCCAGCAGTGACGGTTTAGCGGGAGTCTACGAGCAGTACTTC.

This rearrangement joins TRBV13 to TRBJ1-1; 7 nucleotides match TRBD1. There are 16 residues in the CDR3. Trimming removed 2 bases from V and 0 bases from J; junction bases left unmatched: 6. Looked up from germline, CDR1 is PRHDT and CDR2 is FYEKMQ (reference sequence). The CDR3 nucleotides are TGTGCCAGCAGCTTATGGGACAGAGCGATGAACACTGAAGCTTTCTTT. Its translation: CASSLWDRAMNTEAFF.

This clone is a singleton in its sample. This sequence joins TRBV9 and TRBJ1-2, with D hard to call. Germline V gene sequence: CDR1 SGDLS, CDR2 YYNGEE. Trimming shortened V by 0 bases and J by 8 bases, and 8 bases separated the two germline ends. CDR3 length: 12 residues. The CDR3, as DNA: TGTGCCAGCAGCGTAGCTACGGGGGGCTACACCTTC. It encodes CASSVATGGYTF.